Each of the 26 T cell receptor beta chains below was sequenced from the same sample in a study of T cells after yellow fever vaccination. Via MiXCR, TCRdb re-called the 5' RACE reads, giving one row per CDR3 protein. The sample shows hundreds of thousands of distinct CDR3 sequences, about 19% of them seen only once. Sequencing was performed on PBMCs, taken before the yellow fever booster vaccination. Every receptor here comes from a young man who received the YFV17D yellow fever vaccine.

The chain employs TRBV7-2 and TRBJ1-5; tentatively, D is TRBD1 (6 bases). Trimming stripped 7 bases from V and 7 bases from J, with 17 bases between. This CDR3 is built from 14 residues. The germline V gene encodes CDR1 SGHTA and CDR2 FQGNSA. The CDR3 DNA follows: TGTGCCAGCATCCCCGGGGCAGGGGACCAGCCCCAGCATTTT. Its protein product is CASIPGAGDQPQHF.

This rearrangement joins TRBV24-1 to TRBJ2-1, with 8 nucleotides matching TRBD2. This CDR3 is 14 amino acids long. Germline V gene sequence: CDR1 KGHDR, CDR2 SFDVKD. Trimming at V came to 8 bases and at J to 2 bases, leaving 4 bases not matched to a gene. Here the CDR3 reads CATKGSGAYNEQFF. The CDR3, as DNA: TGTGCCACCAAGGGTAGCGGGGCCTACAATGAGCAGTTCTTC.

This clonotype was seen more than once but under ten times. V usage is TRBV10-3 and J usage is TRBJ1-4, with 9 bases fitting TRBD1. From germline, CDR1 is ENHRY and CDR2 SYGVKD. CDR3 size: 14 residues. The J segment lost 5 bases and the V segment lost 6 bases, leaving 4 bases of the junction unmatched. The CDR3 sequence is CAISEDRGNEKLFF. The CDR3 bases are TGTGCCATCAGCGAGGACAGGGGAAATGAAAAACTGTTTTTT.

The J gene is TRBJ1-2, the V gene TRBV4-3; 9 bases fit TRBD1. Unmatched junction bases numbered 4, after V lost 1 base and J lost 4 bases. The CDR3 extends over 15 amino acids. Germline lookup yields CDR1 LGHNA and CDR2 YSLEER. CDR3 sequence reads: CASSQVGTGFYGYTF. The CDR3 DNA follows: TGCGCCAGCAGCCAAGTGGGGACAGGGTTCTATGGCTACACCTTC.

The rearrangement joins TRBV7-2 to TRBJ1-1, with 9 nucleotides matching TRBD1. CDR1 SGHTA and CDR2 FQGNSA come from the germline V gene. The trim removed 4 bases at V and 3 bases at J, leaving 9 bases unmatched. The CDR3 has 16 amino acids. In nucleotides, the CDR3 is TGTGCCAGCAGCTCCCGGGACAGGGTACAAGACACTGAAGCTTTCTTT. Translation: CASSSRDRVQDTEAFF.

This clonotype was found a few times. The chain carries TRBV7-9 and TRBJ1-2; the match to TRBD1 covers 8 bases. Germline values: CDR1 SEHNR, CDR2 FQNEAQ (reference sequence). V was pared by 3 bases and J by 9 bases, with 9 bases of the junction left unmatched. The CDR3 runs 14 residues. CDR3 nucleotide sequence: TGTGCCAGCAGCTTCGTGGACAGGGAGGGTAGCTACACCTTC. Its protein product is CASSFVDREGSYTF.

This clonotype was recorded a few times. The J gene is TRBJ1-5, the V gene TRBV5-5, with D unresolved. The germline CDR1 and CDR2 sequences are SGHKS and YYEKEE (reference sequence). The length of the CDR3 is 15 residues. The germline V and J ends were trimmed by 0 bases and 0 bases, with 7 bases remaining between them. The CDR3 DNA reads as TGTGCCAGCAGCTTGGGTCCCAGTAGCAATCAGCCCCAGCATTTT. Its protein is CASSLGPSSNQPQHF.

The DNA for the CDR3 is TGCGCCAGCAGCCGACTCAGCGGGGGCTCCTACAATGAGCAGTTCTTC. Translating gives CASSRLSGGSYNEQFF. The rearrangement uses TRBV4-3 and TRBJ2-1; the match to TRBD2 covers 8 bases. From germline, CDR1 is LGHNA and CDR2 YSLEER. V lost 4 bases and J lost 0; bases outside the gene matches: 5. This CDR3 is 16 amino acids long.

The rearrangement uses TRBV29-1 and TRBJ1-1; D uncertain. The V gene lost 3 bases and the J gene lost 11 bases, with 4 bases spanning the gap. Looked up from germline, CDR1 is SQVTM and CDR2 is ANQGSEA. This CDR3 comprises 8 residues. Written as DNA, the CDR3 is TGCAGCGTTGATGCCGCTTTCTTT. This encodes CSVDAAFF.

The chain carries TRBV4-3 and TRBJ1-6, with a weak D call TRBD1 (6 bases). Germline V gene data show CDR1 as LGHNA and CDR2 as YSLEER. Trimming took off 0 bases at V and 7 bases at J, with 16 bases between the two ends. CDR3 length equals 17 residues. CDR3 region: CASSQEGASSRNSPLHF. The CDR3 nucleotides read TGCGCCAGCAGCCAAGAGGGGGCTAGTTCGCGAAATTCACCCCTCCACTTT.

V is TRBV6-5 and J is TRBJ2-3; TRBD2 agrees at 10 bases. CDR1 and CDR2 from the germline V gene are MNHEY and SVGAGI. CDR3 length equals 16 residues. Germline trimming cut 2 bases from V and 3 bases from J; bases unmatched to any gene: 5. CDR3 in amino acids: CASSYGGSGGTDTQYF. The CDR3 bases are TGTGCCAGCAGTTACGGAGGTAGCGGGGGGACAGATACGCAGTATTTT.

This clonotype came up a few times. V usage is TRBV7-9 and J usage is TRBJ2-1; 9 nucleotides line up with TRBD2. The germline V gene encodes CDR1 SEHNR and CDR2 FQNEAQ (reference sequence). V was pared by 5 bases and J by 2 bases, with 13 bases of the junction left unmatched. This CDR3 has 18 amino acids. This CDR3 is CASSPSRGAGGTYNEQFF. The CDR3 DNA follows: TGTGCCAGCAGCCCATCCAGGGGAGCGGGGGGCACCTACAATGAGCAGTTCTTC.

Only a few counts were recorded for this clonotype. The chain carries TRBV5-1 and TRBJ2-5, with 7 nucleotides matching TRBD1. The ends lost 2 bases at V and 5 bases at J; junction bases unmatched: 3. The CDR3 length is 13 residues. Germline-derived CDR1 and CDR2 are SGHRS and YFSETQ. CDR3 in amino acids: CASSFEGAETQYF. The CDR3 DNA reads TGCGCCAGCAGCTTTGAGGGGGCCGAGACCCAGTACTTC.

This chain joins TRBV6-6 and TRBJ1-2; D gene unclear. CDR1 is MNHNY and CDR2 is SVGAGI in the germline V gene (reference sequence). V gave up 2 bases and J gave up 0 bases, with 4 bases separating them. CDR3 size: 13 residues. Here the CDR3 reads CASSYLANYGYTF. The CDR3 nucleotides are TGTGCCAGCAGTTACCTAGCTAACTATGGCTACACCTTC.

The V call is TRBV6-2 or TRBV6-3, the J call TRBJ1-1, with D unresolved. CDR1 and CDR2 (germline): MNHEY, SVGEGT. CDR3 size: 13 residues. V lost 7 bases, J lost 5 bases, and 14 bases lay in between. As DNA, the CDR3 is TGTGCCAGCACCTCCGGACTCGGAACTGAAGCTTTCTTT. Its protein product is CASTSGLGTEAFF.

This chain's CDR3 is CASSSWGGNTEAFF. The CDR3 DNA reads TGTGCCAGCAGCTCTTGGGGGGGGAACACTGAAGCTTTCTTT. The chain joins TRBV7-8 to TRBJ1-1; D might be TRBD1 (5 bases). Trimming took off 4 bases at V and 1 base at J, with 10 bases between the two ends. This CDR3 spans 14 amino acids. Germline-derived CDR1 and CDR2 are SGHVS and FQNEAQ. Full variable domain (outside the CDR3, taken from reference TRBV7-8 and TRBJ1-1): GAGVSQSPRYKVAKRGQDVALRCDPISGHVSLFWYQQALGQGPEFLTYFQNEAQLDKSGLPSDRFFAERPEGSVSTLKIQRTQQEDSAVYLCASSSWGGNTEAFFGQGTRLTVV.

V is TRBV4-2 and J is TRBJ1-6; D ambiguous. V was cut by 0 bases and J by 8 bases, with 11 bases left in between. Germline-derived CDR1 and CDR2 are LGHNA and YNFKEQ. CDR3 length: 15 amino acids. In DNA, the CDR3 is TGTGCCAGCAGCCAAGATGGGGATTTCGATTCACCCCTCCACTTT. Protein product: CASSQDGDFDSPLHF.

This sequence joins TRBV6-2 or TRBV6-3 and TRBJ1-1, with D possibly TRBD1 on 6 matching bases. Trimming shortened V by 2 bases and J by 6 bases, and 13 bases separated the two germline ends. The CDR3 extends over 14 amino acids. Germline-derived CDR1 and CDR2 are MNHEY and SVGEGT. The chain's CDR3 is CASSYPQGVAEAFF. The CDR3, as DNA: TGTGCCAGCAGTTACCCACAGGGAGTTGCTGAAGCTTTCTTT.

There are a few counts of this clonotype. The chain uses TRBV29-1 and TRBJ2-7, with D perhaps TRBD1 (6 bases). The CDR3 runs to 13 residues. Trimming stripped 7 bases from V and 5 bases from J, with 18 bases between. Per the germline V gene, CDR1 is SQVTM and CDR2 is ANQGSEA. The CDR3 spells CSARTGTFDEQYF. Written as DNA, the CDR3 is TGCAGCGCCAGGACCGGGACATTTGACGAGCAGTACTTC.

There are a few counts of this clonotype. In DNA, the CDR3 is TGTGCCAGCTGGGGCAGGGGCACTGATAGCAATCAGCCCCAGCATTTT. This codes for CASWGRGTDSNQPQHF. The J gene is TRBJ1-5, the V gene TRBV27, with a weak D call TRBD1 (6 bases). Germline CDR1 and CDR2: MNHEY and SMNVEV (reference sequence). The ends were cut back, 8 bases at V and 0 bases at J, with 17 bases in the middle. The CDR3 has 16 residues.

The rearrangement uses TRBV20-1 and TRBJ1-1; D gene ambiguous. There are 13 residues in the CDR3. V was pared by 6 bases and J by 7 bases, with 18 bases between. Germline-derived CDR1 and CDR2 are DFQATT and SNEGSKA (reference sequence). CDR3 sequence (DNA): TGCAGTGCCGTCCGGGTCGCCCCTAATGAAGCTTTCTTT. Its translation is CSAVRVAPNEAFF.

This clonotype occurred a few times. This chain connects TRBV29-1 to TRBJ2-1; D not resolved. The CDR3 is 12 residues long. CDR1 SQVTM and CDR2 ANQGSEA come from the germline V gene. V lost 4 bases to trimming and J lost 9 bases, with 13 bases between them. The CDR3 is CSVVLGYGEQFF. Here the CDR3 DNA reads TGCAGCGTTGTTTTGGGTTACGGTGAGCAGTTCTTC.

The chain has TRBV20-1 and TRBJ1-1; a possible D gene is TRBD1 (6 bases). The CDR3 extends over 11 amino acids. Germline V gene data show CDR1 as DFQATT and CDR2 as SNEGSKA (reference sequence). Deletions cut 6 bases from V and 10 bases from J, with 15 bases between. The CDR3 DNA sequence: TGCAGTGCCCCGGGGGGCGGAAGAGCTTTCTTT. This translates into CSAPGGGRAFF.

There are a few counts of this clonotype. The chain uses TRBV4-2 and TRBJ2-4; D is unclear. Germline lookup yields CDR1 LGHNA and CDR2 YNFKEQ. The CDR3 spans 15 residues. Trimming left V 0 bases short and J 0 bases short, with 6 bases between. This CDR3 reads CASSQDRVAKNIQYF. Written as DNA, the CDR3 is TGTGCCAGCAGCCAAGATAGGGTAGCCAAAAACATTCAGTACTTC.

The chain recombines TRBV9 with TRBJ2-3, with D unresolved. The V end lost 0 bases, the J end lost 4 bases, and 18 bases lay between the germline ends. Per the germline V gene, CDR1 is SGDLS and CDR2 is YYNGEE. The CDR3 covers 17 residues. The CDR3 is CASSVESLQVVADTQYF. The CDR3 DNA sequence: TGTGCCAGCAGCGTAGAGTCACTGCAAGTAGTGGCAGATACGCAGTATTTT.

This clonotype was recorded a few times. This chain connects TRBV19 to TRBJ2-7; 7 bases match TRBD1. With V trimmed by 5 bases and J by 4 bases, 8 bases remained unmatched. CDR1 and CDR2 (germline): LNHDA, SQIVND (reference sequence). The CDR3 is made up of 14 amino acids. As DNA, the CDR3 is TGTGCCAGTAGTCAAACAGGGGCAACATACGAGCAGTACGTC. Amino acids: CASSQTGATYEQYV.